Following are 27 T cell receptor beta chains from one sample sequenced in a study of OX40 agonist ivuxolimab in advanced cancers. Method: immunoSEQ multiplex PCR; TCRdb's copy keeps in-frame clones and lacks some. The sample holds tens of thousands of clones, about 80% seen once. The source was CD4+ or CD8+ T cells sorted from blood, collected in a trial of the OX40 agonist ivuxolimab. The receptor source for this set is an adult with an advanced solid tumor such as melanoma, head and neck, liver or kidney cancer.

The rearrangement uses TRBV5-5 and TRBJ1-3, with D maybe TRBD1 (6 bases). The CDR3 is 15 residues long. V dropped 0 bases and J dropped 4 bases, with 11 bases sitting between them. Germline CDR1 is SGHKS and CDR2 is YYEKEE (reference sequence). The CDR3 protein is CASSLAGTSGNTIYF. DNA for the CDR3: TGTGCCAGCAGCTTGGCCGGGACAAGCGGAAACACCATATATTTT.

The chain uses TRBV7-2 and TRBJ2-1; D is undetermined. V was clipped by 1 base and J by 0 bases, with 7 bases between them. The CDR3 loop spans 15 amino acids. CDR1 is SGHTA, CDR2 FQGNSA, per germline. The CDR3 DNA is TGTGCCAGCAGCTTAGGGACCGTCTCCTACAATGAGCAGTTCTTC. Protein sequence: CASSLGTVSYNEQFF.

This chain joins TRBV19 and TRBJ2-5; tentative D call: TRBD1 (5 bases). Judging by the DNA end, TRBJ2-7 fits better; the J call may be wrong. The CDR3 is 15 amino acids. From germline, CDR1 is LNHDA and CDR2 SQIVND (reference sequence). The CDR3 DNA reads as TGTGCCAGTAGTAATCGACAGACTCTAACCTACGAGCAGTACTTC. Translating it yields CASSNRQTLTYEQYF.

The V gene is TRBV2, the J gene TRBJ1-2, with 7 nucleotides matching TRBD1. With 6 bases clipped from V and 4 bases from J, the junction kept 5 bases outside the gene matches. Germline loops: CDR1 SNHLY, CDR2 FYNNEI. This CDR3 region has 13 residues. CDR3 DNA: TGTGCCAGCAGCGGGACAGATAGCTATGGCTACACCTTC. Translated: CASSGTDSYGYTF.

The chain recombines TRBV7-9 with TRBJ2-7; 11 bases fit TRBD2. Germline lookup yields CDR1 SEHNR and CDR2 FQNEAQ (reference sequence). The CDR3 is 16 residues long. J was trimmed by 6 bases and V by 2 bases; bases with no gene match: 9. CDR3 DNA sequence: TGTGCCAGCAGCTTAAGTCTAGCGGGAGGAGTACCCGAGCAGTACTTC. Encoded protein: CASSLSLAGGVPEQYF.

V is TRBV11-3 and J is TRBJ1-1; D is perhaps TRBD1 (5 bases). Germline CDR1 is SGHNT and CDR2 is YENEEA. V was cut by 3 bases and J by 1 base, with 12 bases left in between. The CDR3 length is 15 residues. The CDR3 region is CASSFSGGGNTEAFF. CDR3 in DNA: TGTGCCAGCAGCTTTTCGGGTGGGGGGAACACTGAAGCTTTCTTT.

J is TRBJ2-2 and V is TRBV5-1; 7 bases fit TRBD2. The germline CDR1 and CDR2 sequences are SGHRS and YFSETQ. V shed 5 bases and J 2 bases; nucleotides not matched to a gene: 6. The CDR3 is made up of 15 amino acids. CDR3 bases: TGCGCCAGCAGAGCCGGGACTACAAACACCGGGGAGCTGTTTTTT. Residues: CASRAGTTNTGELFF.

The chain is built from TRBV7-8 and TRBJ2-1, with 8 bases aligning to TRBD2. This CDR3 spans 14 amino acids. Trimming removed 3 bases from V and 4 bases from J; junction bases left unmatched: 2. Germline CDR1 SGHVS, CDR2 FQNEAQ. This chain's CDR3 is CASSFTSGYNEQFF. The CDR3 bases are TGTGCCAGCAGCTTCACTAGCGGATACAATGAGCAGTTCTTC.

In this sample, this clone turned up a few times. The chain uses TRBV5-4 and TRBJ1-6, with D possibly being TRBD1 (5 bases). Trimming took off 2 bases at V and 8 bases at J, with 14 bases between the two ends. The CDR3 covers 15 residues. CDR1 SGHNT and CDR2 YYREEE come from the germline V gene (reference sequence). DNA of the CDR3: TGTGCCAGCAGCTTACGAAGGGACGGAGATTCACCCCTCCACTTT. Translation: CASSLRRDGDSPLHF.

The CDR3 bases are TGTGCCAGCAGCCCCCGGACCTACAATGAGCAGTTCTTC. Protein sequence: CASSPRTYNEQFF. The genes are TRBV9 and TRBJ2-1; D not resolved. V was pared by 4 bases and J by 2 bases, with 7 bases between. The V gene's germline CDR1 is SGDLS and CDR2 YYNGEE. CDR3 length: 13 amino acids.

This clone was detected once. The chain is built from TRBV28 and TRBJ1-2, with D possibly matching TRBD1 (6 bases). Germline values: CDR1 MDHEN, CDR2 SYDVKM. With 9 bases removed from V and 7 bases from J, the gap between germline ends came to 18 bases. The CDR3 is 13 residues long. The CDR3 here is CASNSNRAGGYTF. The CDR3 DNA reads TGTGCCAGTAATTCGAACAGGGCGGGTGGCTACACCTTC.

This clone was observed a few times. V is TRBV7-9 and J is TRBJ1-1; TRBD1 matches at 9 bases. Trimming cost V 1 base and J 6 bases; bases outside gene matches: 12. CDR3 length: 17 amino acids. From germline, CDR1 is SEHNR and CDR2 FQNEAQ (reference sequence). The CDR3 sequence is CASSLGRARDRDPEAFF. CDR3 DNA: TGTGCCAGCAGCTTAGGAAGGGCGCGGGACAGGGACCCTGAAGCTTTCTTT.

The chain employs TRBV7-3 and TRBJ2-5, with TRBD1 identical over 7 bases. Germline V gives CDR1 SGHTA, CDR2 FQGTGA. Germline trimming cut 5 bases from V and 4 bases from J; bases unmatched to any gene: 4. CDR3 length equals 13 residues. The CDR3 reads CASSRGQAETQYF. The CDR3 coding sequence is TGTGCCAGCAGCCGAGGACAGGCAGAGACCCAGTACTTC.

This chain joins TRBV11-3 and TRBJ2-7; TRBD1 agrees at 10 bases. V shed 4 bases, J shed 4 bases, and the junction held 10 bases outside the gene matches. Germline V CDR1 and CDR2: SGHNT, YENEEA. The length of the CDR3 is 16 residues. CDR3 sequence: CASSSTGTGVGYEQYF. In nucleotides, the CDR3 is TGTGCCAGCAGCTCAACAGGGACAGGGGTAGGGTACGAGCAGTACTTC.

This clone occurred a few times. This sequence joins TRBV19 and TRBJ1-1; TRBD1 might be the D (5 bases). This CDR3 has 15 residues. The V gene's germline CDR1 is LNHDA and CDR2 SQIVND (reference sequence). V was cut by 3 bases and J by 1 base, with 12 bases left in between. CDR3 coding DNA: TGTGCCAGTAGTATGAGGAGACAGCCGAACACTGAAGCTTTCTTT. This encodes CASSMRRQPNTEAFF. The full variable domain, its missing parts supplied by reference TRBV19 and TRBJ1-1, is DGGITQSPKYLFRKEGQNVTLSCEQNLNHDAMYWYRQDPGQGLRLIYYSQIVNDFQKGDIAEGYSVSREKKESFPLTVTSAQKNPTAFYLCASSMRRQPNTEAFFGQGTRLTVV.

The V gene is TRBV4-1, the J gene TRBJ1-2; a possible D gene is TRBD1 (6 bases). Trimming took off 3 bases at V and 0 bases at J, with 11 bases between the two ends. The length of the CDR3 is 15 residues. Germline V gives CDR1 MGHRA, CDR2 YSYEKL. CDR3 amino acids: CASSHTQGTNYGYTF. CDR3 nucleotides: TGCGCCAGCAGCCATACTCAGGGGACTAACTATGGCTACACCTTC.

The chain recombines TRBV18 with TRBJ1-3; D remains unclear. The V end lost 3 bases, the J end lost 0 bases, and 6 bases lay between the germline ends. The CDR3 consists of 14 residues. Germline values: CDR1 KGHSH, CDR2 LQKENI. The DNA for the CDR3 is TGTGCCAGCTCACCGGGGAGCTCTGGAAACACCATATATTTT. This translates into CASSPGSSGNTIYF.

This chain uses TRBV18 with TRBJ2-2; the match to TRBD2 covers 10 bases. Germline CDR1 and CDR2: KGHSH and LQKENI. Trimming took 3 bases from V and 5 from J; bases not matched to a gene: 6. The CDR3 spans 16 residues. DNA for the CDR3: TGTGCCAGCTCACCCCCGAGCGGGGGGGTGACCGGGGAGCTGTTTTTT. Translated: CASSPPSGGVTGELFF. The full variable domain, completed using reference TRBV18 and TRBJ2-2, is NAGVMQNPRHLVRRRGQEARLRCSPMKGHSHVYWYRQLPEEGLKFMVYLQKENIIDESGMPKERFSAEFPKEGPSILRIQQVVRGDSAAYFCASSPPSGGVTGELFFGEGSRLTVL.

The V gene is TRBV5-1, the J gene TRBJ2-1, with D unresolved. Trimming took off 4 bases at V and 0 bases at J, with 11 bases between the two ends. The length of the CDR3 is 15 residues. The V gene's germline CDR1 is SGHRS and CDR2 YFSETQ. The CDR3 sequence: CASSPDGNSYNEQFF. CDR3 sequence (DNA): TGCGCCAGCAGCCCGGACGGAAACTCCTACAATGAGCAGTTCTTC.

The chain links TRBV9 to TRBJ1-4; TRBD1 aligns across 10 bases. Germline CDR1 is SGDLS and CDR2 is YYNGEE. The CDR3 spans 15 residues. V gave up 3 bases and J gave up 5 bases; unmatched junction bases: 4. Written as DNA, the CDR3 is TGTGCCAGCAGCGGGACAGGGGGTTTCAATGAAAAACTGTTTTTT. Amino acid sequence: CASSGTGGFNEKLFF.

The genes are TRBV11-2 and TRBJ2-2; 9 nucleotides line up with TRBD2. The trim removed 2 bases at V and 5 bases at J, leaving 6 bases unmatched. CDR3 size: 16 residues. Germline lookup yields CDR1 SGHAT and CDR2 FQNNGV. This chain's CDR3 is CASSLIASGATGELFF. CDR3 coding DNA: TGTGCCAGCAGCTTAATCGCTAGCGGGGCAACCGGGGAGCTGTTTTTT. Filled out from reference TRBV11-2 and TRBJ2-2, the complete variable domain reads EAGVAQSPRYKIIEKRQSVAFWCNPISGHATLYWYQQILGQGPKLLIQFQNNGVVDDSQLPKDRFSAERLKGVDSTLKIQPAKLEDSAVYLCASSLIASGATGELFFGEGSRLTVL.

This clone was found a few times. CDR3 loop: CASSPQGGQPQHF. The DNA of the CDR3 is TGCGCCAGCAGCCCACAGGGGGGCCAGCCCCAGCATTTT. The genes are TRBV4-1 and TRBJ1-5; 8 bases fit TRBD1. V gave up 4 bases and J gave up 7 bases; unmatched junction bases: 3. CDR3 size: 13 residues. Germline CDR1 reads MGHRA; CDR2 reads YSYEKL.

Only a few counts were recorded for this clone. The V gene is TRBV28, the J gene TRBJ1-5; TRBD1 matches 8 bases. Trimming took 3 bases from V and 3 from J; bases not matched to a gene: 4. CDR3 length equals 15 residues. CDR1 and CDR2 from the germline V gene are MDHEN and SYDVKM. The CDR3 nucleotides are TGTGCCAGCAGTTTGGGGACAGGCATCAATCAGCCCCAGCATTTT. Translating it yields CASSLGTGINQPQHF.

The gene calls are TRBV7-8 and TRBJ1-2; D may be TRBD1 (6 bases). Trimming left V 1 base short and J 4 bases short, with 10 bases between. CDR1 and CDR2 (germline): SGHVS, FQNEAQ. CDR3 size: 14 residues. CDR3 sequence: CASSLGQGSYGYTF. In nucleotides, the CDR3 is TGTGCCAGCAGCTTAGGCCAGGGGAGCTATGGCTACACCTTC. Variable domain in full (rest from reference TRBV7-8 and TRBJ1-2): GAGVSQSPRYKVAKRGQDVALRCDPISGHVSLFWYQQALGQGPEFLTYFQNEAQLDKSGLPSDRFFAERPEGSVSTLKIQRTQQEDSAVYLCASSLGQGSYGYTFGSGTRLTVV.

This clone was recorded a few times. The rearrangement uses TRBV30 and TRBJ1-5; D gene ambiguous. V shed 3 bases and J shed 0 bases, with 12 bases lying between them. The CDR3 runs 15 residues. Germline loops: CDR1 GTSNPN, CDR2 SVGIG (reference sequence). The CDR3 sequence: CAWSAGLNSNQPQHF. The CDR3 DNA sequence: TGTGCCTGGAGCGCCGGACTTAATAGCAATCAGCCCCAGCATTTT.

The DNA of the CDR3 is TGTGCCAGCAGTGAAGCGGGCAAAAAGGACACTGAAGCTTTCTTT. It codes for CASSEAGKKDTEAFF. The V gene is TRBV2, the J gene TRBJ1-1; D call uncertain. Deletions cut 0 bases from V and 3 bases from J, with 11 bases between. This CDR3 has 15 amino acids. Germline lookup yields CDR1 SNHLY and CDR2 FYNNEI. The full variable domain, completed using reference TRBV2 and TRBJ1-1, is EPEVTQTPSHQVTQMGQEVILRCVPISNHLYFYWYRQILGQKVEFLVSFYNNEISEKSEIFDDQFSVERPDGSNFTLKIRSTKLEDSAMYFCASSEAGKKDTEAFFGQGTRLTVV.

The J gene is TRBJ2-5, the V gene TRBV7-2, with D unresolved. Looked up from germline, CDR1 is SGHTA and CDR2 is FQGNSA. Trimming pared 6 bases from V and 7 bases from J, leaving 12 bases between. CDR3 length: 12 amino acids. CDR3 protein: CASSPDPWTQYF. The CDR3 nucleotides are TGTGCCAGCAGTCCTGACCCCTGGACCCAGTACTTC. Full variable domain (missing parts from reference TRBV7-2 and TRBJ2-5): GAGVSQSPSNKVTEKGKDVELRCDPISGHTALYWYRQSLGQGLEFLIYFQGNSAPDKSGLPSDRFSAERTGGSVSTLTIQRTQQEDSAVYLCASSPDPWTQYFGPGTRLLVL.